The 24 T cell receptor beta chains below come from one sample, sequenced in a study of blood T cell repertoires in COVID-19. TCRdb's copy holds only in-frame clones and misses some; the assay was immunoSEQ multiplex PCR. The data show around 200,000 clones, around 82% seen once. Sequencing was performed on PBMCs or T cells enriched from blood (not recorded which). These receptors were obtained from a middle-aged woman with acute COVID-19.

This sequence joins TRBV5-1 and TRBJ1-3; tentatively, D is TRBD1 (5 bases). The germline V gene has CDR1 SGHRS and CDR2 YFSETQ. The ends were cut back, 3 bases at V and 4 bases at J, with 20 bases in the middle. This CDR3 spans 17 amino acids. This chain's CDR3 is CASSSGTGLQWGNTIYF. CDR3 bases: TGCGCCAGCAGCTCAGGGACGGGACTCCAGTGGGGAAACACCATATATTTT. Full variable domain (outside the CDR3, taken from reference TRBV5-1 and TRBJ1-3): KAGVTQTPRYLIKTRGQQVTLSCSPISGHRSVSWYQQTPGQGLQFLFEYFSETQRNKGNFPGRFSGRQFSNSRSEMNVSTLELGDSALYLCASSSGTGLQWGNTIYFGEGSWLTVV.

The rearrangement joins TRBV27 to TRBJ2-7; D might be TRBD1 (6 bases). Germline-derived CDR1 and CDR2 are MNHEY and SMNVEV (reference sequence). Trimming took 3 bases from V and 4 from J, leaving 10 bases between them. CDR3 length equals 13 residues. Written as DNA, the CDR3 is TGTGCCAGCAGTTTTGACAGGAGGTACGAGCAGTACTTC. Its translation: CASSFDRRYEQYF.

V gene TRBV7-8 combines with J gene TRBJ1-3, with TRBD1 matching 9 bases. CDR1 is SGHVS, CDR2 FQNEAQ, per germline. J lost 3 bases, V lost 5 bases, and 11 bases had no gene match. The CDR3 spans 17 residues. Here the CDR3 DNA reads TGTGCCAGCAGCCGTAGGGGGGACAGGGCGGATGGAAACACCATATATTTT. It yields the protein CASSRRGDRADGNTIYF.

The chain uses TRBV7-2 and TRBJ2-5; 7 nucleotides align to TRBD1. The CDR3 spans 16 residues. With 4 bases clipped from V and 4 bases from J, the junction kept 12 bases outside the gene matches. Germline loops: CDR1 SGHTA, CDR2 FQGNSA. As DNA, the CDR3 is TGTGCCAGCAGCTCCGCGCGGACAGGCGATAGAGAGACCCAGTACTTC. This encodes CASSSARTGDRETQYF.

This chain links TRBV6-7 with TRBJ2-5; a possible D gene is TRBD2 (6 bases). TRBV6-7 is recorded as an ORF, its role being uncertain. Trimming removed 8 bases from V and 5 bases from J, with 18 bases in between. The CDR3 is 14 residues long. Here the CDR3 DNA reads TGTGCCAGCTCCCCCTGGGTCCGGGAGGAGACCCAGTACTTC. Encoded protein: CASSPWVREETQYF.

Written as DNA, the CDR3 is TGTGCCAGCAACATGGGACAGACGAACACCGGGGAGCTGTTTTTT. Residues: CASNMGQTNTGELFF. This sequence joins TRBV27 and TRBJ2-2; 7 nucleotides align to TRBD1. Trimming removed 7 bases from V and 0 bases from J; junction bases left unmatched: 5. CDR1 is MNHEY and CDR2 is SMNVEV in the germline V gene (reference sequence). This CDR3 is 15 amino acids long.

This clone was picked up a small number of times. V is TRBV30 and J is TRBJ1-1; no definite D call. Deletions cut 4 bases from V and 3 bases from J, with 9 bases between. Germline CDR1 reads GTSNPN; CDR2 reads SVGIG (reference sequence). The CDR3 consists of 12 residues. This CDR3 reads CAWKYLHTEAFF. The CDR3 DNA reads TGTGCCTGGAAGTATCTACACACTGAAGCTTTCTTT. The full variable domain, rest sourced from reference TRBV30 and TRBJ1-1, is SQTIHQWPATLVQPVGSPLSLECTVEGTSNPNLYWYRQAAGRGLQLLFYSVGIGQISSEVPQNLSASRPQDRQFILSSKKLLLSDSGFYLCAWKYLHTEAFFGQGTRLTVV.

This chain uses TRBV3-1 (or the pseudogene TRBV3-2) with TRBJ1-4; no clear D. The V gene's germline CDR1 is LGHDT and CDR2 YNNKEL (reference sequence). Trimming removed 0 bases at V and 4 bases at J, with 12 bases between. This CDR3 contains 16 residues. The CDR3 region has the DNA TGTGCCAGCAGCCAAGATAGCACATCCCGTAATGAAAAACTGTTTTTT. Protein product: CASSQDSTSRNEKLFF.

The V gene is TRBV10-1, the J gene TRBJ1-1; 9 positions match TRBD1. CDR1 WNHNN and CDR2 SYGVQD come from the germline V gene (reference sequence). The CDR3 consists of 15 residues. The V and J ends lost 3 bases and 5 bases, in that order; junction bases with no gene match: 7. The CDR3 region has the DNA TGCGCCAGCAGTGATTCGACAGGGGGGGAAACTGAAGCTTTCTTT. As protein: CASSDSTGGETEAFF.

The rearrangement joins TRBV18 to TRBJ1-4; weak D call: TRBD1 (6 bases). The germline V gene has CDR1 KGHSH and CDR2 LQKENI. The CDR3 is 13 amino acids. The ends were cut back, 4 bases at V and 8 bases at J, with 11 bases in the middle. CDR3 amino acids: CASSQQGGEKLFF. CDR3 nucleotide sequence: TGTGCCAGCTCACAACAGGGAGGGGAAAAACTGTTTTTT. Looking up the rest from reference TRBV18 and TRBJ1-4 gives the full variable domain: NAGVMQNPRHLVRRRGQEARLRCSPMKGHSHVYWYRQLPEEGLKFMVYLQKENIIDESGMPKERFSAEFPKEGPSILRIQQVVRGDSAAYFCASSQQGGEKLFFGSGTQLSVL.

This chain connects TRBV5-4 to TRBJ1-2, with 9 nucleotides matching TRBD1. Germline-derived CDR1 and CDR2 are SGHNT and YYREEE (reference sequence). This CDR3 is built from 14 residues. Losses at the gene ends were 2 bases for V and 14 bases for J; bases not matched to a gene: 13. This chain's CDR3 is CASSFRGQGVGKTF. The CDR3 DNA reads as TGTGCCAGCAGCTTTAGGGGACAGGGTGTTGGAAAGACCTTC.

In its sample, this clone was seen once. This chain connects TRBV6-5 to TRBJ2-5; D is unresolved. There are 12 residues in the CDR3. Trimming cost V 4 bases and J 1 base, with 4 bases left between them. Germline CDR1 is MNHEY and CDR2 is SVGAGI. CDR3 protein: CASSSPQETQYF. DNA of the CDR3: TGTGCCAGCAGTTCTCCCCAAGAGACCCAGTACTTC.

This chain connects TRBV28 to TRBJ2-1; possible D gene TRBD1, 5 bases. CDR1 is MDHEN and CDR2 is SYDVKM in the germline V gene. The germline V and J ends were trimmed by 3 bases and 2 bases, with 8 bases remaining between them. This CDR3 contains 14 residues. The CDR3 is CASSLTAAYNEQFF. CDR3 nucleotides: TGTGCCAGCAGTTTGACAGCAGCCTACAATGAGCAGTTCTTC.

V and J are TRBV19 and TRBJ1-1, with D possibly TRBD1 on 6 matching bases. The ends were cut back, 11 bases at V and 1 base at J, with 8 bases in the middle. The length of the CDR3 is 11 residues. The V gene's germline CDR1 is LNHDA and CDR2 SQIVND (reference sequence). The CDR3 DNA sequence: TGTGCCGCCAGGGGGAACACTGAAGCTTTCTTT. This encodes CAARGNTEAFF.

The J gene is TRBJ1-4, the V gene TRBV7-9, with 7 bases that match TRBD1. The germline V gene encodes CDR1 SEHNR and CDR2 FQNEAQ (reference sequence). V lost 2 bases and J lost 10; bases outside the gene matches: 1. The CDR3 is 12 residues long. CDR3 sequence (DNA): TGTGCCAGCAGCTTATCAGGGGGAAAACTGTTTTTT. Its protein is CASSLSGGKLFF.

CDR3 loop: CASSVDRLTYNEQFF. The CDR3 DNA follows: TGTGCCAGCAGCGTCGACAGGCTAACCTACAATGAGCAGTTCTTC. This rearrangement joins TRBV2 to TRBJ2-1, with D perhaps matching TRBD1 (6 bases). V gave up 6 bases and J gave up 2 bases, with 14 bases separating them. This CDR3 comprises 15 residues. The germline gives CDR1 SNHLY, CDR2 FYNNEI.

The V and J genes are TRBV9 and TRBJ2-1; 7 nucleotides align to TRBD2. After removal of 3 bases from V and 7 bases from J, the junction contained 10 bases not matched to a gene. CDR3 length: 15 residues. Germline values: CDR1 SGDLS, CDR2 YYNGEE. CDR3 sequence: CASSDSGLAWNEQFF. Written as DNA, the CDR3 is TGTGCCAGCAGCGATAGCGGGTTAGCATGGAATGAGCAGTTCTTC.

V usage is TRBV27 and J usage is TRBJ2-2, with 13 bases lining up with TRBD2. V gave up 5 bases and J gave up 3 bases; unmatched junction bases: 6. The CDR3 consists of 17 residues. CDR1 is MNHEY and CDR2 is SMNVEV in the germline V gene (reference sequence). CDR3 sequence (DNA): TGTGCCAGCAGTGGGGGGACTAGCGGGATGCACACCGGGGAGCTGTTTTTT. Translation gives CASSGGTSGMHTGELFF.

The chain uses TRBV5-1 and TRBJ2-7; TRBD1 agrees at 9 bases. CDR3 size: 14 residues. Germline lookup yields CDR1 SGHRS and CDR2 YFSETQ. Trimming removed 0 bases from V and 7 bases from J; junction bases left unmatched: 5. The CDR3 DNA sequence: TGCGCCAGCAGCTTGGAACAGGGGGCGAGTGAGCAGTACTTC. It translates to CASSLEQGASEQYF.

The chain recombines TRBV7-8 with TRBJ2-7; 7 bases are a match to TRBD2. Trimming removed 6 bases from V and 0 bases from J; junction bases left unmatched: 11. This CDR3 has 16 residues. The germline V gene has CDR1 SGHVS and CDR2 FQNEAQ. The CDR3 spells CASRVAGGFVSYEQYF. The DNA for the CDR3 is TGTGCCAGCAGGGTCGCCGGGGGGTTTGTCTCCTACGAGCAGTACTTC.

This clone has a single count. The genes are TRBV9 and TRBJ1-4; 9 bases are shared with TRBD1. CDR3 length: 15 amino acids. The germline CDR1 and CDR2 sequences are SGDLS and YYNGEE. With 7 bases clipped from V and 7 bases from J, the junction kept 11 bases outside the gene matches. The CDR3 region is CASGVTGGRGEKLFF. Here the CDR3 DNA reads TGTGCCAGCGGGGTAACAGGGGGCAGGGGTGAAAAACTGTTTTTT.

The genes are TRBV11-2 and TRBJ2-1, with 8 bases that match TRBD2. CDR1 is SGHAT, CDR2 FQNNGV, per germline. The CDR3 is 15 amino acids. The V and J ends lost 5 bases and 7 bases, in that order; junction bases with no gene match: 10. The DNA of the CDR3 is TGTGCCAGCAGCCCTCGGGGGGGACTAGGGAATGAGCAGTTCTTC. Protein: CASSPRGGLGNEQFF.

The chain employs TRBV14 and TRBJ1-1; D not certain. The V gene's germline CDR1 is SGHDN and CDR2 FVKESK. V shed 3 bases and J shed 3 bases, with 5 bases lying between them. The CDR3 loop spans 12 amino acids. The CDR3: CASSHLYTEAFF. The DNA of the CDR3 is TGTGCCAGCAGCCACTTGTACACTGAAGCTTTCTTT.

The rearrangement joins TRBV10-3 to TRBJ1-6, with TRBD1 matching over 8 bases. V lost 6 bases, J lost 7 bases, and 5 bases stayed unmatched. From germline, CDR1 is ENHRY and CDR2 SYGVKD. CDR3 size: 14 residues. CDR3 amino acids: CAIRQDRENSPLHF. CDR3 DNA sequence: TGTGCCATCAGACAGGACAGGGAAAATTCACCCCTCCACTTT.